This T cell receptor beta chain derives from a study of blood T cell repertoires in COVID-19. About the research overall: Nucleic acid was either cDNA or gDNA, and it came from T cells, B-cell-depleted T cells, or PBMCs.

From germline, CDR1 is LGHDT and CDR2 YNNKEL (reference sequence). This CDR3 contains 15 residues. Trimming took 4 bases from V and 9 from J; bases not matched to a gene: 7. Assay: immunoSEQ multiplex PCR; the TCRdb copy retains only in-frame clones and omits some. The table records about 340,000 clones, 92% of them present only once. The rearrangement joins TRBV3-1 (or the pseudogene TRBV3-2) to TRBJ1-6; TRBD1 aligns across 9 bases. The sequencing sample was made of PBMCs or T cells enriched from blood (not recorded which). The TCR originated in a woman between 25 and 40 years old who had recovered from COVID-19. CDR3 bases: TGTGCCAGCAGCCCCGGGACAGGGATTGGTTCACCCCTCCACTTT. Translation: CASSPGTGIGSPLHF.